Listed below are T cell receptor beta chains from one sample, sequenced in a study of T cell responses to AZD1222 COVID-19 vaccine. Only in-frame clones appear in the TCRdb table, and some are missing; sequencing was by immunoSEQ multiplex PCR. The repertoire includes roughly 140,000 clones, more than 70% of them detected once, and approximately 3.6% sits in the top ten. The source was peripheral blood, collected on day 0 of MenACWY control vaccination. Every receptor here comes from an adult in good health. CDR3s include the opening cysteine and the closing phenylalanine or tryptophan. The D gene is left open where the match is weak. Part of the rows lack a size; the others show once, few, many or a class for expanded clones.

NA	TRBV6-1	NA	TRBJ1-5	16	CASSEEPAYSNQPQHF	TGTGCCAGCAGTGAAGAGCCAGCATATAGCAATCAGCCCCAGCATTTT
NA	TRBV5-1	NA	TRBJ1-5	14	CASSFGSDNQPQHF	TGCGCCAGCAGCTTCGGCAGCGACAATCAGCCCCAGCATTTT
NA	TRBV6-6	NA	TRBJ1-2	14	CASTRQLGLYGYTF	TGTGCCAGCACCAGACAGCTCGGGCTCTATGGCTACACCTTC
NA	TRBV12-3/TRBV12-4	NA	TRBJ1-2	13	CASSLTGTYGYTF	TGTGCCAGCAGCCTTACAGGGACCTATGGCTACACCTTC
NA	TRBV5-1	NA	TRBJ2-1	16	CASSLGSSGAFNEQFF	TGCGCCAGCAGCTTGGGAAGTTCAGGGGCCTTCAATGAGCAGTTCTTC
NA	TRBV13	NA	TRBJ1-1	15	CASSLVSQMNTEAFF	TGTGCCAGCAGCTTAGTAAGCCAGATGAACACTGAAGCTTTCTTT
once	TRBV3-1/TRBV3-2	TRBD1	TRBJ2-7	15	CASSVTRTGGNEQYF	TGTGCCAGCAGTGTAACCAGGACAGGGGGAAACGAGCAGTACTTC
NA	TRBV28	NA	TRBJ1-1	11	CASSGFSEAFF	TGTGCCAGTTCGGGGTTTTCTGAAGCTTTCTTT
NA	TRBV4-1	TRBD1	TRBJ2-7	17	CASSQVTLPGQTYEQYF	TGCGCCAGCAGCCAAGTTACGCTTCCGGGACAGACCTACGAGCAGTACTTC
NA	TRBV4-2	TRBD1	TRBJ2-3	16	CASSLGTGGAGDTQYF	TGTGCCAGCAGCCTGGGGACAGGGGGCGCGGGGGATACGCAGTATTTT
NA	TRBV18	TRBD1	TRBJ1-6	14	CASSPEGGLSPLHF	TGTGCCAGCTCACCAGAAGGGGGCCTGTCACCCCTCCACTTT
NA	TRBV2	NA	TRBJ1-1	12	CASSEHVTGAFF	TGTGCCAGCAGTGAACATGTAACGGGGGCTTTCTTT
few	TRBV7-2	NA	TRBJ2-3	15	CASSLSGRGADTQYF	TGTGCCAGCAGCTTATCCGGGAGAGGCGCAGATACGCAGTATTTT
NA	TRBV11-3	TRBD1	TRBJ2-5	15	CASSLGGQDQETQYF	TGTGCCAGCAGCTTAGGCGGACAGGACCAAGAGACCCAGTACTTC
NA	TRBV29-1	TRBD2	TRBJ2-3	15	CSVEGTSGDTDTQYF	TGCAGCGTTGAAGGGACTAGCGGGGACACAGATACGCAGTATTTT
NA	TRBV7-9	TRBD1	TRBJ2-7	14	CASSLTGSLYEQYF	TGTGCCAGCAGCTTGACAGGGAGCCTCTACGAGCAGTACTTC
NA	TRBV19	TRBD1	TRBJ1-1	14	CASSTFRGDTEAFF	TGTGCCAGTAGTACTTTCAGGGGGGACACTGAAGCTTTCTTT
NA	TRBV29-1	TRBD2	TRBJ2-3	13	CSTLTSGTDTQYF	TGCAGCACCCTTACTAGCGGGACAGATACGCAGTATTTT
NA	TRBV4-3	NA	TRBJ2-1	13	CASSQVKWGEQFF	TGCGCCAGCAGCCAAGTAAAATGGGGTGAGCAGTTCTTC
once	TRBV5-4	NA	TRBJ1-2	14	CASSSGQFNYGYTF	TGTGCCAGCAGCTCCGGACAGTTCAACTATGGCTACACCTTC
NA	TRBV6-1	NA	TRBJ2-1	15	CASSEDGRSVDEQFF	TGTGCCAGCAGTGAAGATGGACGGTCCGTGGATGAGCAGTTCTTC
once	TRBV24-1	NA	TRBJ1-2	14	CATSDPQGSYGYTF	TGTGCCACCAGTGATCCACAGGGATCCTATGGCTACACCTTC
NA	TRBV6-6	NA	TRBJ1-3	14	CASSYKGRGNTIYF	TGTGCCAGCAGTTACAAGGGCCGGGGCAACACCATATATTTT
NA	TRBV2	NA	TRBJ1-2	12	CASRDSDYGYTF	TGTGCCAGCAGGGATTCCGACTATGGCTACACCTTC
NA	TRBV5-1	TRBD1	TRBJ1-6	15	CADFPGTGVNSPLHF	TGCGCCGATTTCCCTGGGACAGGGGTTAATTCACCCCTCCACTTT
once	TRBV30	TRBD2	TRBJ2-1	15	CAWYEGLAGDNEQFF	TGTGCCTGGTACGAGGGACTAGCGGGGGACAATGAGCAGTTCTTC
NA	TRBV5-1	NA	TRBJ2-5	14	CASSLATGRETQYF	TGCGCCAGCAGCTTGGCCACAGGGCGGGAGACCCAGTACTTC
NA	TRBV18	NA	TRBJ2-1	17	CASSPLATTWVNNEQFF	TGTGCCAGCTCACCGCTTGCCACTACGTGGGTAAACAATGAGCAGTTCTTC
few	TRBV19	NA	TRBJ2-7	13	CASSIVGYYEQYF	TGTGCCAGTAGTATCGTCGGCTACTACGAGCAGTACTTC
NA	TRBV27	NA	TRBJ2-5	12	CASSLRKETQYF	TGTGCCAGCAGTTTAAGGAAGGAGACCCAGTACTTC
NA	TRBV19	TRBD1	TRBJ1-2	15	CASSNQDRGSYGYTF	TGTGCCAGTAGTAACCAGGACAGGGGGAGTTATGGCTACACCTTC
NA	TRBV18	NA	TRBJ1-1	14	CATSEQGAGTEAFF	TGTGCCACCTCTGAGCAGGGTGCGGGAACTGAAGCTTTCTTT
once	TRBV6-2/TRBV6-3	NA	TRBJ2-5	13	CASSYSEEKTQYF	TGTGCCAGCAGTTACTCGGAGGAAAAGACCCAGTACTTC
NA	TRBV4-2	TRBD2	TRBJ2-1	18	CASSQRRDGGGALVEQFF	TGTGCCAGCAGCCAGCGAAGGGACGGCGGGGGGGCTCTTGTTGAGCAGTTCTTC
NA	TRBV5-6	NA	TRBJ2-6	15	CASSLVGVGANVLTF	TGTGCCAGCAGCTTGGTGGGGGTTGGGGCCAACGTCCTGACTTTC
NA	TRBV7-9	NA	TRBJ1-4	16	CASSQNWGATNEKLFF	TGTGCCAGCAGCCAAAACTGGGGGGCAACTAATGAAAAACTGTTTTTT
NA	TRBV19	NA	TRBJ2-2	14	CASSPRRNTGELFF	TGTGCCAGTAGTCCTCGTCGGAACACCGGGGAGCTGTTTTTT
NA	TRBV12-5	TRBD1	TRBJ1-2	18	CASGLQVPAMGTAYGYTF	TGTGCTAGTGGTTTGCAGGTCCCTGCCATGGGGACAGCCTATGGCTACACCTTC
NA	TRBV29-1	NA	TRBJ1-1	12	CSVQDGNTEAFF	TGCAGCGTTCAGGACGGGAACACTGAAGCTTTCTTT
NA	TRBV9	NA	TRBJ2-1	13	CASSRGRDNEQFF	TGTGCCAGCAGCAGGGGGAGGGACAATGAGCAGTTCTTC
NA	TRBV18	NA	TRBJ1-1	15	CASSKSGGLNTEAFF	TGTGCCAGCTCGAAAAGTGGAGGGCTGAACACTGAAGCTTTCTTT
NA	TRBV18	NA	TRBJ1-5	15	CASSPGLGTIQPQHF	TGTGCCAGCTCGCCCGGTCTTGGGACAATTCAGCCCCAGCATTTT
NA	TRBV7-9	NA	TRBJ2-2	15	CASRSGSSNTGELFF	TGTGCCAGCAGGAGTGGGAGCTCGAACACCGGGGAGCTGTTTTTT
NA	TRBV12-5	TRBD1	TRBJ1-1	15	CASGLVEGANTEAFF	TGTGCTAGTGGTTTGGTAGAGGGGGCGAACACTGAAGCTTTCTTT
few	TRBV7-2	NA	TRBJ1-1	16	CASSLAGRGLNTEAFF	TGTGCCAGCAGCTTAGCGGGTCGGGGACTGAACACTGAAGCTTTCTTT